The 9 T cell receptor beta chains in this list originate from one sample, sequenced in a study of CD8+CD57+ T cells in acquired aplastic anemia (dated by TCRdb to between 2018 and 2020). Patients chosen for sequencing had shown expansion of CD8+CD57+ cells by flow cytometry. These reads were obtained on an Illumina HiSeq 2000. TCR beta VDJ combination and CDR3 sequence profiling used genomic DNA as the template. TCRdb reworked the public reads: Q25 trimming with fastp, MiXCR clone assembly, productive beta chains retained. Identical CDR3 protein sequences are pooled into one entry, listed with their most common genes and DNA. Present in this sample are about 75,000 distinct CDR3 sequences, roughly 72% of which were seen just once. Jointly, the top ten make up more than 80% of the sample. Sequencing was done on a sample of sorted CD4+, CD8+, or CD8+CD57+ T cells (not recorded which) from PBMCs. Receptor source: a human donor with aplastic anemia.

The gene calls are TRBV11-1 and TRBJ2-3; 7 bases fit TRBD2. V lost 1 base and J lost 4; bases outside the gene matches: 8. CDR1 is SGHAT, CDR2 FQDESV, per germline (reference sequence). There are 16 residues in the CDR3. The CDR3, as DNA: TGTGCCAGCAGCTTAGGAGGCGGGAGTCCCCCAGATACGCAGTATTTT. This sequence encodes CASSLGGGSPPDTQYF. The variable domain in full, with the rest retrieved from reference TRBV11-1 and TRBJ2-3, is EAEVAQSPRYKITEKSQAVAFWCDPISGHATLYWYRQILGQGPELLVQFQDESVVDDSQLPKDRFSAERLKGVDSTLKIQPAELGDSAMYLCASSLGGGSPPDTQYFGPGTRLTVL.

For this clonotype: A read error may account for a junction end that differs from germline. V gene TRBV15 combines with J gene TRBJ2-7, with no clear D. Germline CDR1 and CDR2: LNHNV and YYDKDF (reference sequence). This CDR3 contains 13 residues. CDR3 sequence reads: CATSLVGSYERYF. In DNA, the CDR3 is TGTGCCACCAGCTTAGTTGGTTCCTACGAGCGGTACTTC.

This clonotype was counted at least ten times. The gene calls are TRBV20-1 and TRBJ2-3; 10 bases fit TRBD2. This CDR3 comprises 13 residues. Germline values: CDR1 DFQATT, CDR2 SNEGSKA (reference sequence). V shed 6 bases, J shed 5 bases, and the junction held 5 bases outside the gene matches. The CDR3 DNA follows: TGCAGTGCGCTGGGACTAGCGATAGATACGCAGTATTTT. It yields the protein CSALGLAIDTQYF.

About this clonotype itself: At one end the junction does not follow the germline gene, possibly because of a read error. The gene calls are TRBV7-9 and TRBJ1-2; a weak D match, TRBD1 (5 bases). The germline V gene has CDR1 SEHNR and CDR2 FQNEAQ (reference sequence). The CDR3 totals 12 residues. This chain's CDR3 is CASSLALGLTAF. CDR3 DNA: TGTGCCAGCAGCTTAGCGCTTGGTTTGACAGCCTTC.

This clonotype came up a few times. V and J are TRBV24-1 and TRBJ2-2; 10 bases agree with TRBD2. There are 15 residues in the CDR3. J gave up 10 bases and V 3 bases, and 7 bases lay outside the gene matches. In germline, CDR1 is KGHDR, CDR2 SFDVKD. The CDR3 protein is CATSDAVAGGEELFF. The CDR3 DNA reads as TGTGCCACCAGTGATGCCGTAGCGGGAGGCGAGGAGCTGTTTTTT.

The CDR3 nucleotides read TGTGCCAGCAGCTCCTCAGGGGGAGGCTATGGCTACACCTTC. Residues: CASSSSGGGYGYTF. J is TRBJ1-2 and V is TRBV7-2; 7 positions match TRBD1. V lost 4 bases and J lost 4; bases outside the gene matches: 6. There are 14 residues in the CDR3. The germline gives CDR1 SGHTA, CDR2 FQGNSA.

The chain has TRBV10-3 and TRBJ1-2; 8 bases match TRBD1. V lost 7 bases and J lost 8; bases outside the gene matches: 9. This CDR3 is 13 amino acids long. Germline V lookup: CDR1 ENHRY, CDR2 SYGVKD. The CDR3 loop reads CAITSTGEQGYTF. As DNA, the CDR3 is TGTGCCATCACCTCGACAGGGGAGCAAGGCTACACCTTC.

This chain's CDR3 is CASRTTGVYGYTF. Here the CDR3 DNA reads TGTGCCAGCAGGACAACAGGGGTCTATGGCTACACCTTC. This chain joins TRBV7-2 and TRBJ1-2; 7 bases align to TRBD1. Germline CDR1 is SGHTA and CDR2 is FQGNSA. CDR3 length equals 13 residues. V trimming: 6 bases; J trimming: 4 bases; junction bases outside the gene matches: 5.

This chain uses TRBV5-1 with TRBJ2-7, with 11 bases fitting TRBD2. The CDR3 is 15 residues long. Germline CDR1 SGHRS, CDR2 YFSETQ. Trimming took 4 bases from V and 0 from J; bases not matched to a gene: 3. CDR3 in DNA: TGCGCCAGCAGCATAGGGACTAGCGGCTCCTACGAGCAGTACTTC. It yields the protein CASSIGTSGSYEQYF. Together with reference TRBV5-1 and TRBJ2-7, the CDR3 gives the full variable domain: KAGVTQTPRYLIKTRGQQVTLSCSPISGHRSVSWYQQTPGQGLQFLFEYFSETQRNKGNFPGRFSGRQFSNSRSEMNVSTLELGDSALYLCASSIGTSGSYEQYFGPGTRLTVT.